Below are 25 T cell receptor beta chains sequenced from a single sample in a study of technical replicates of blood from a few donors. This table comes from immunoSEQ multiplex PCR, and its TCRdb copy is limited to in-frame clones, with some not included. The sample records tens of thousands of clones, almost 99% being singletons. The sequenced sample was T cells isolated from PBMCs. These receptors were taken from a human donor in good health.

The chain has TRBV11-2 and TRBJ1-2; the D is unclear. CDR1 and CDR2 (germline): SGHAT, FQNNGV. The germline V and J ends were trimmed by 2 bases and 6 bases, with 10 bases remaining between them. There are 13 residues in the CDR3. The CDR3 region has the DNA TGTGCCAGCAGCTTAAATAGGCAGGATGGCTACACCTTC. Its protein is CASSLNRQDGYTF.

The gene calls are TRBV27 and TRBJ2-3, with 9 positions matching TRBD1. With V trimmed by 3 bases and J by 0 bases, 7 bases remained unmatched. This CDR3 region has 17 residues. Per germline, CDR1 MNHEY and CDR2 SMNVEV (reference sequence). The CDR3 DNA is TGTGCCAGCAGTTTCCCCGGGACAGGGCCTAGCACAGATACGCAGTATTTT. Protein sequence: CASSFPGTGPSTDTQYF.

This chain uses TRBV5-6 with TRBJ1-2; D gene unclear. The CDR3 covers 14 residues. V lost 1 base to trimming and J lost 8 bases, with 15 bases between them. Germline CDR1 and CDR2: SGHDT and YYEEEE. CDR3 sequence (DNA): TGTGCCAGCAGCTTGCTCCCGAAGCTGTCGGGCTACACCTTC. Translating it yields CASSLLPKLSGYTF.

V is TRBV10-3 and J is TRBJ1-5; D is ambiguous. The CDR3 is 15 amino acids. Germline CDR1 ENHRY, CDR2 SYGVKD. V was cut by 0 bases and J by 6 bases, with 12 bases left in between. CDR3 in DNA: TGTGCCATCAGTGAGTCCAAAGTGACGGGTCAGCCCCAGCATTTT. Translation gives CAISESKVTGQPQHF.

The V call is TRBV29-1, the J call TRBJ1-4; perhaps TRBD1 as D (5 bases). There are 13 residues in the CDR3. The ends were cut back, 7 bases at V and 7 bases at J, with 16 bases in the middle. The germline V gene encodes CDR1 SQVTM and CDR2 ANQGSEA. CDR3 residues: CSGCRDLSEKLFF. CDR3 sequence (DNA): TGCAGCGGATGTAGGGACTTAAGTGAAAAACTGTTTTTT.

The chain couples TRBV2 to TRBJ1-5; possible D gene TRBD1, 6 bases. Germline V lookup: CDR1 SNHLY, CDR2 FYNNEI. There are 19 residues in the CDR3. V lost 4 bases and J lost 0, with 22 bases in between. CDR3 loop: CASSANLGQIHYSNQPQHF. CDR3 DNA: TGTGCCAGCAGTGCCAACCTTGGACAGATCCACTATAGCAATCAGCCCCAGCATTTT. The full variable domain, its missing parts supplied by reference TRBV2 and TRBJ1-5, is EPEVTQTPSHQVTQMGQEVILRCVPISNHLYFYWYRQILGQKVEFLVSFYNNEISEKSEIFDDQFSVERPDGSNFTLKIRSTKLEDSAMYFCASSANLGQIHYSNQPQHFGDGTRLSIL.

The rearrangement joins TRBV4-2 to TRBJ2-7; 8 nucleotides agree with TRBD2. The length of the CDR3 is 15 residues. Germline V gives CDR1 LGHNA, CDR2 YNFKEQ. Trimming at V came to 1 base and at J to 7 bases, leaving 9 bases not matched to a gene. The CDR3: CASSQGILAGREQYF. The CDR3 nucleotides are TGTGCCAGCAGCCAAGGGATCTTAGCGGGGCGGGAGCAGTACTTC.

The chain recombines TRBV27 with TRBJ2-3, with D hard to call. The V and J ends lost 7 bases and 2 bases respectively, with 16 bases between them. Germline assignment: CDR1 MNHEY and CDR2 SMNVEV (reference sequence). This CDR3 has 15 residues. Here the CDR3 DNA reads TGTGCCAGCAACCCCTTGGGCAGAGACACAGATACGCAGTATTTT. Protein: CASNPLGRDTDTQYF.

The chain carries TRBV18 and TRBJ1-1; 8 bases line up with TRBD1. Germline V CDR1 and CDR2: KGHSH, LQKENI. V gave up 2 bases and J gave up 5 bases; unmatched junction bases: 7. CDR3 length equals 15 residues. The CDR3 nucleotides read TGTGCCAGCTCACCATGGGGACAGGTGGATACTGAAGCTTTCTTT. Translation: CASSPWGQVDTEAFF.

The CDR3 nucleotides read TGTGCCAGCAGTTACGGGACAGGGAACACTGAAGCTTTCTTT. Its translation is CASSYGTGNTEAFF. This rearrangement joins TRBV6-5 to TRBJ1-1, with 8 bases identical to TRBD1. CDR1 MNHEY and CDR2 SVGAGI come from the germline V gene. The CDR3 extends over 14 amino acids. V lost 2 bases, J lost 1 base, and 0 bases stayed unmatched.

This chain connects TRBV29-1 to TRBJ1-1; possibly TRBD1 for D (5 bases). This CDR3 has 14 amino acids. CDR1 is SQVTM, CDR2 ANQGSEA, per germline. Trimming cost V 1 base and J 4 bases, with 13 bases left between them. In DNA, the CDR3 is TGCAGCGTTGAAGGCGGGACGTTCGGCACTGAAGCTTTCTTT. Translation: CSVEGGTFGTEAFF.

The genes are TRBV11-3 and TRBJ2-7; a possible D gene is TRBD2 (5 bases). Trimming took 1 base from V and 3 from J, leaving 19 bases between them. Germline assignment: CDR1 SGHNT and CDR2 YENEEA. The CDR3 covers 17 residues. CDR3 loop: CASSLVVLAGSSYEQYF. The CDR3 DNA reads as TGTGCCAGCAGCTTAGTGGTCTTGGCGGGTAGTAGCTACGAGCAGTACTTC.

This clone was observed a single time. The V and J genes are TRBV28 and TRBJ2-3, with TRBD2 matching 11 bases. V gave up 9 bases and J gave up 1 base; unmatched junction bases: 24. The CDR3 totals 21 residues. The germline V gene encodes CDR1 MDHEN and CDR2 SYDVKM. DNA of the CDR3: TGTGCCAGTGGCGACCCGAGCAGTTTACTAGCGGGAGAGGTAGGCACAGATACGCAGTATTTT. It specifies CASGDPSSLLAGEVGTDTQYF.

Points on this clone: Other DNA sequences in this specimen translate into the identical CDR3. The genes are TRBV5-4 and TRBJ2-7; TRBD1 might be the D (5 bases). Germline lookup yields CDR1 SGHNT and CDR2 YYREEE (reference sequence). Deletions cut 0 bases from V and 4 bases from J, with 8 bases between. This CDR3 is built from 13 residues. Here the CDR3 DNA reads TGTGCCAGCAGCTTGGCAGGGAAATACGAGCAGTACTTC. The encoded protein is CASSLAGKYEQYF. Drawing the rest from reference TRBV5-4 and TRBJ2-7, the complete variable domain is ETGVTQSPTHLIKTRGQQVTLRCSSQSGHNTVSWYQQALGQGPQFIFQYYREEENGRGNFPPRFSGLQFPNYSSELNVNALELDDSALYLCASSLAGKYEQYFGPGTRLTVT.

The V call is TRBV2, the J call TRBJ2-5; the match to TRBD1 covers 8 bases. Germline CDR1 and CDR2: SNHLY and FYNNEI. The CDR3 is made up of 17 amino acids. Trimming at V came to 6 bases and at J to 1 base, leaving 13 bases not matched to a gene. DNA of the CDR3: TGTGCCAGCAGGGGATGGGGCAGGGGGCTTCCCCAAGAGACCCAGTACTTC. This encodes CASRGWGRGLPQETQYF.

This clone has a single count. The chain carries TRBV6-1 and TRBJ1-1, with a possible D match to TRBD1 (6 bases). CDR1 and CDR2 (germline): MNHNS, SASEGT. Trimming cost V 2 bases and J 5 bases, with 18 bases left between them. This CDR3 contains 16 residues. The CDR3 spells CASSEYRGAWRTEAFF. The CDR3 DNA reads TGTGCCAGCAGTGAATACCGGGGGGCGTGGAGAACTGAAGCTTTCTTT.

The rearrangement uses TRBV5-4 and TRBJ2-2; 10 bases map to TRBD2. This CDR3 comprises 18 residues. The V segment lost 4 bases and the J segment 10 bases; nucleotides outside the gene matches: 19. Looked up from germline, CDR1 is SGHNT and CDR2 is YYREEE (reference sequence). The CDR3 reads CASSGFRKAASGSAELFF. The CDR3 DNA follows: TGTGCCAGCAGCGGATTCCGAAAAGCGGCTAGCGGGAGTGCGGAGCTGTTTTTT.

The chain couples TRBV11-3 to TRBJ2-5; D ambiguous. V shed 0 bases and J shed 3 bases, with 5 bases lying between them. Germline CDR1 is SGHNT and CDR2 is YENEEA. The CDR3 is 13 amino acids. CDR3 loop: CASSLDPEETQYF. CDR3 nucleotides: TGTGCCAGCAGCTTAGACCCGGAAGAGACCCAGTACTTC.

J is TRBJ2-3 and V is TRBV4-3, with 9 bases that match TRBD2. Unmatched junction bases numbered 18, after V lost 0 bases and J lost 2 bases. CDR1 LGHNA and CDR2 YSLEER come from the germline V gene. The CDR3 totals 21 residues. Written as DNA, the CDR3 is TGCGCCAGCAGCCAAGAGAGTTCACTAGCGGGTAACCTAAAAAACACAGATACGCAGTATTTT. It codes for CASSQESSLAGNLKNTDTQYF.

The gene calls are TRBV7-6 and TRBJ1-1, with D unresolved. Trimming removed 2 bases from V and 1 base from J, with 5 bases in between. CDR3 length: 13 residues. The germline V gene encodes CDR1 SGHVS and CDR2 FNYEAQ. CDR3 in amino acids: CASSLKQNTEAFF. The DNA for the CDR3 is TGTGCCAGCAGCTTAAAACAGAACACTGAAGCTTTCTTT. The entire variable domain, with the rest obtained from reference TRBV7-6 and TRBJ1-1, is as follows: GAGVSQSPRYKVTKRGQDVALRCDPISGHVSLYWYRQALGQGPEFLTYFNYEAQQDKSGLPNDRFSAERPEGSISTLTIQRTEQRDSAMYRCASSLKQNTEAFFGQGTRLTVV.

The chain links TRBV30 to TRBJ1-5; 8 nucleotides agree with TRBD1. The V gene's germline CDR1 is GTSNPN and CDR2 SVGIG (reference sequence). This CDR3 has 15 amino acids. V trimming: 2 bases; J trimming: 7 bases; junction bases outside the gene matches: 10. The CDR3 reads CAWSPRDRGKQPQHF. CDR3 nucleotide sequence: TGTGCCTGGAGTCCCCGAGACAGGGGAAAACAGCCCCAGCATTTT.

The chain uses TRBV7-9 and TRBJ2-1; 8 bases match TRBD1. With V trimmed by 4 bases and J by 6 bases, 8 bases remained unmatched. CDR1 and CDR2 from the germline V gene are SEHNR and FQNEAQ (reference sequence). The CDR3 has 15 residues. The CDR3 nucleotides read TGTGCCAGCAGCTCACAGGGGGGAATGTCCAATGAGCAGTTCTTC. Translation: CASSSQGGMSNEQFF.

This rearrangement joins TRBV4-3 to TRBJ1-4; no definite D call. Trimming shortened V by 0 bases and J by 4 bases, and 18 bases separated the two germline ends. CDR3 size: 18 residues. Germline loops: CDR1 LGHNA, CDR2 YSLEER. The CDR3 coding sequence is TGCGCCAGCAGCCAAGATTCCCCCCAACAGAGCTTTAATGAAAAACTGTTTTTT. Translating it yields CASSQDSPQQSFNEKLFF.

The rearrangement joins TRBV5-1 to TRBJ2-1, with 14 bases that match TRBD2. Germline loops: CDR1 SGHRS, CDR2 YFSETQ. V trimming: 3 bases; J trimming: 8 bases; junction bases outside the gene matches: 7. This CDR3 is 16 amino acids long. The CDR3 loop reads CASSSRGTSGSDEQFF. In DNA, the CDR3 is TGCGCCAGCAGCTCCAGGGGGACTAGCGGGAGCGATGAGCAGTTCTTC.

This chain uses TRBV30 with TRBJ1-5; tentative D call: TRBD1 (6 bases). The ends were cut back, 5 bases at V and 7 bases at J, with 12 bases in the middle. This CDR3 is 12 amino acids long. Germline CDR1 is GTSNPN and CDR2 is SVGIG (reference sequence). The CDR3 sequence is CAWGQTQQPQHF. In DNA form, the CDR3 reads TGTGCCTGGGGACAGACCCAACAGCCCCAGCATTTT.